A single sample gave rise to the 11 T cell receptor beta chains below, sequenced in a study of blood T cell repertoires in COVID-19. The method was immunoSEQ multiplex PCR; TCRdb's version includes in-frame clones alone and lacks a portion of them. This sample has about 200,000 clones, with approximately 82% found just once. Sequencing was carried out using peripheral blood. These receptors all come from a human donor with acute or convalescent COVID-19. The donor label of this sample is uncertain.

This rearrangement joins TRBV11-3 to TRBJ2-5; 8 nucleotides align to TRBD1. There are 15 residues in the CDR3. Germline CDR1 is SGHNT and CDR2 is YENEEA. V lost 0 bases, J lost 2 bases, and 2 bases stayed unmatched. The DNA of the CDR3 is TGTGCCAGCAGCTTAGATGGGACAGGACAAGAGACCCAGTACTTC. This encodes CASSLDGTGQETQYF.

The gene calls are TRBV19 and TRBJ2-1; 9 positions agree with TRBD1. The CDR3 extends over 14 amino acids. J gave up 7 bases and V 7 bases, and 8 bases lay outside the gene matches. From germline, CDR1 is LNHDA and CDR2 SQIVND (reference sequence). CDR3 sequence reads: CASTWGGQGNEQFF. CDR3 sequence (DNA): TGTGCCAGTACCTGGGGGGGACAGGGAAATGAGCAGTTCTTC.

This clone was seen a single time. V gene TRBV5-1 combines with J gene TRBJ2-3, with 7 positions matching TRBD1. This CDR3 comprises 16 residues. Per the germline V gene, CDR1 is SGHRS and CDR2 is YFSETQ. The J segment lost 1 base and the V segment lost 3 bases, leaving 8 bases of the junction unmatched. The CDR3 here is CASSSGDSLRTDTQYF. In nucleotides, the CDR3 is TGCGCCAGCAGCTCCGGGGACAGCCTCCGCACAGATACGCAGTATTTT.

This sequence joins TRBV5-1 and TRBJ1-2, with a possible D match to TRBD1 (5 bases). The CDR3 totals 14 residues. Trimming removed 0 bases from V and 6 bases from J, with 12 bases in between. The germline V gene has CDR1 SGHRS and CDR2 YFSETQ. CDR3 protein: CASSLARGSNGYTF. The CDR3 nucleotides read TGCGCCAGCAGCTTGGCTCGGGGGTCCAATGGCTACACCTTC. Complete variable domain (other parts from reference TRBV5-1 and TRBJ1-2): KAGVTQTPRYLIKTRGQQVTLSCSPISGHRSVSWYQQTPGQGLQFLFEYFSETQRNKGNFPGRFSGRQFSNSRSEMNVSTLELGDSALYLCASSLARGSNGYTFGSGTRLTVV.

The CDR3, as DNA: TGTGCCAGCAGCTATAGGGGGGGCTTTAGGGAGCCCACCGGGGAGCTGTTTTTT. It specifies CASSYRGGFREPTGELFF. V usage is TRBV7-9 and J usage is TRBJ2-2, with a weak D call TRBD2 (7 bases). In germline, CDR1 is SEHNR, CDR2 FQNEAQ (reference sequence). The CDR3 runs to 18 residues. V was cut by 4 bases and J by 4 bases, with 22 bases left in between.

The rearrangement links TRBV29-1 to TRBJ2-1; no reliable D call. With 2 bases removed from V and 8 bases from J, the gap between germline ends came to 13 bases. The CDR3 sequence is 13 residues long. Germline V gene data show CDR1 as SQVTM and CDR2 as ANQGSEA. For the CDR3, the DNA is TGCAGCGTTGAAATGGAGACCCTCTATGAGCAGTTCTTC. The encoded protein is CSVEMETLYEQFF.

The rearrangement links TRBV7-7 to TRBJ2-2; D is unclear. V was trimmed by 5 bases and J by 6 bases, leaving 13 bases between them. The CDR3 has 14 residues. CDR1 is SSHAT, CDR2 FNYEAQ, per germline (reference sequence). CDR3 nucleotides: TGTGCCAGCAGCCCGCCAGGCACGGCCGGGGAGCTGTTTTTT. Translating it yields CASSPPGTAGELFF. Supplemented by reference TRBV7-7 and TRBJ2-2, the full variable domain reads GAGVSQSPRYKVTKRGQDVTLRCDPISSHATLYWYQQALGQGPEFLTYFNYEAQPDKSGLPSDRFSAERPEGSISTLTIQRTEQRDSAMYRCASSPPGTAGELFFGEGSRLTVL.

V usage is TRBV10-3 and J usage is TRBJ1-2, with D unresolved. The V gene's germline CDR1 is ENHRY and CDR2 SYGVKD. This CDR3 region has 13 residues. Trimming left V 7 bases short and J 4 bases short, with 13 bases between. The CDR3 DNA follows: TGTGCCATCACCCAAGAGGGATCCTATGGCTACACCTTC. Protein: CAITQEGSYGYTF.

The chain employs TRBV12-3 or TRBV12-4 and TRBJ1-2; the D gene is possibly TRBD1 (5 bases). The length of the CDR3 is 13 residues. V was clipped by 6 bases and J by 1 base, with 9 bases between them. CDR3 sequence: CASSPTVNYGYTF. The CDR3 region has the DNA TGTGCCAGCAGCCCGACAGTTAACTATGGCTACACCTTC.

The gene calls are TRBV12-3 or TRBV12-4 and TRBJ1-5; tentatively, D is TRBD1 (6 bases). Trimming cost V 5 bases and J 6 bases, with 11 bases left between them. The CDR3 runs 13 residues. The CDR3 loop reads CASSREGGQPQHF. The CDR3, as DNA: TGTGCCAGCAGTCGTGAAGGGGGTCAGCCCCAGCATTTT.

The chain joins TRBV6-6 to TRBJ1-6; TRBD1 is a possible D gene (6 bases). The germline CDR1 and CDR2 sequences are MNHNY and SVGAGI (reference sequence). The CDR3 is made up of 15 amino acids. V was shortened by 2 bases and J by 6 bases, with 11 bases between the two germline ends. The CDR3 nucleotides read TGTGCCAGCAGTTACCCCACAGGGATTAATTCACCCCTCCACTTT. This encodes CASSYPTGINSPLHF.